These 31 T cell receptor beta chains came from one sample sequenced in a study of blood T cell repertoires in COVID-19 (dated by TCRdb to 2019 to 2021). The library was obtained by the immunoSEQ multiplex PCR assay. Drawn from immuneACCESS, this table holds only the in-frame rearrangements with V and J called that TCRdb kept. Clones are partly lost; checked studies trace under half to an unresolved V gene and leave the rest unexplained. The sample has about 210,000 clones on record, roughly 85% of them singletons. Together, the top ten hold about 2.4% of the sample. Specimen: peripheral blood. These receptors were collected from a woman aged 70-85 years with COVID-19, enrolled during active disease.

This sequence joins TRBV18 and TRBJ2-7; a weak D match, TRBD1 (5 bases). The CDR3 covers 14 residues. V shed 6 bases and J shed 3 bases, with 15 bases lying between them. Per germline, CDR1 KGHSH and CDR2 LQKENI. The CDR3 bases are TGTGCCAGCTCTCGAGGAACGACAGACTACGAGCAGTACTTC. Its translation: CASSRGTTDYEQYF.

The rearrangement uses TRBV9 and TRBJ2-6; D is perhaps TRBD2 (5 bases). V was cut by 0 bases and J by 2 bases, with 12 bases left in between. The CDR3 is 17 amino acids. Germline assignment: CDR1 SGDLS and CDR2 YYNGEE. The CDR3 DNA reads TGTGCCAGCAGCGTAGAGCTTCGGACTCCTGGGGCCAACGTCCTGACTTTC. Amino acids: CASSVELRTPGANVLTF.

The gene calls are TRBV6-5 and TRBJ1-3; TRBD1 matches at 9 bases. Germline CDR1 is MNHEY and CDR2 is SVGAGI. The CDR3 totals 15 residues. Losses at the gene ends were 6 bases for V and 3 bases for J; bases not matched to a gene: 6. The CDR3 nucleotides are TGTGCCAGCAGCCGGGGGACAGGGAATGGAAACACCATATATTTT. This encodes CASSRGTGNGNTIYF.

CDR3 DNA sequence: TGTGCCAGCAGCAGACAACTCTATGGCTACACCTTC. Its translation is CASSRQLYGYTF. V usage is TRBV7-9 and J usage is TRBJ1-2; D not certain. Germline V lookup: CDR1 SEHNR, CDR2 FQNEAQ (reference sequence). Trimming took 5 bases from V and 4 from J, leaving 8 bases between them. The CDR3 loop spans 12 amino acids.

The V and J genes are TRBV4-3 and TRBJ1-2, with D possibly being TRBD1 (6 bases). Trimming left V 1 base short and J 5 bases short, with 14 bases between. Germline-derived CDR1 and CDR2 are LGHNA and YSLEER. The CDR3 is 15 amino acids. The CDR3 sequence: CASSQVQGSGYGYTF. In nucleotides, the CDR3 is TGCGCCAGCAGCCAAGTACAGGGTTCGGGATATGGCTACACCTTC.

V gene TRBV19 combines with J gene TRBJ2-1, with unresolved D. CDR3 length: 13 residues. Germline V gives CDR1 LNHDA, CDR2 SQIVND (reference sequence). Trimming stripped 3 bases from V and 5 bases from J, with 8 bases between. For the CDR3, the DNA is TGTGCCAGTAGTATGGCACAGAACAATGAGCAGTTCTTC. Translation gives CASSMAQNNEQFF. Drawing the rest from reference TRBV19 and TRBJ2-1, the complete variable domain is DGGITQSPKYLFRKEGQNVTLSCEQNLNHDAMYWYRQDPGQGLRLIYYSQIVNDFQKGDIAEGYSVSREKKESFPLTVTSAQKNPTAFYLCASSMAQNNEQFFGPGTRLTVL.

CDR3 sequence reads: CASRLQANTEAFF. The CDR3 DNA follows: TGTGCCAGCAGGTTACAGGCGAACACTGAAGCTTTCTTT. The rearrangement joins TRBV12-3 or TRBV12-4 to TRBJ1-1; D might be TRBD1 (5 bases). The V and J ends lost 6 bases and 1 base respectively, with 9 bases between them. This CDR3 contains 13 residues.

V usage is TRBV7-2 and J usage is TRBJ1-4; D possibly corresponds to TRBD1 (5 bases). Germline values: CDR1 SGHTA, CDR2 FQGNSA. The V gene lost 1 base and the J gene lost 8 bases, with 11 bases spanning the gap. CDR3 size: 14 residues. The DNA for the CDR3 is TGTGCCAGCAGCTTAGGGGGAGGGGTGGAAAAACTGTTTTTT. Protein: CASSLGGGVEKLFF.

The chain couples TRBV10-1 to TRBJ1-4, with 11 bases lining up with TRBD1. CDR1 WNHNN and CDR2 SYGVQD come from the germline V gene (reference sequence). Trimming took 6 bases from V and 7 from J; bases not matched to a gene: 13. CDR3 size: 17 residues. DNA of the CDR3: TGCGCCAGCAGATTGGAGGACAGGGGGCGTCTTTGTGAAAAACTGTTTTTT. This encodes CASRLEDRGRLCEKLFF.

This chain uses TRBV10-2 with TRBJ1-2; D is uncertain. From germline, CDR1 is WSHSY and CDR2 SAAADI. CDR3 length equals 14 residues. V was trimmed by 2 bases and J by 4 bases, leaving 11 bases between them. CDR3 sequence reads: CASSEGLSVYGYTF. CDR3 nucleotide sequence: TGCGCCAGCAGTGAGGGGCTCTCTGTCTATGGCTACACCTTC.

The chain links TRBV10-3 to TRBJ1-2; possibly TRBD1 for D (6 bases). CDR1 is ENHRY and CDR2 is SYGVKD in the germline V gene. This CDR3 spans 11 amino acids. The V gene lost 10 bases and the J gene lost 3 bases, with 9 bases spanning the gap. DNA of the CDR3: TGTGCCACCTCAGGGGACTATGGCTACACCTTC. Translated, it gives CATSGDYGYTF.

This clone was recorded only once. The chain couples TRBV3-1 (or the pseudogene TRBV3-2) to TRBJ1-3; D is perhaps TRBD1 (5 bases). The length of the CDR3 is 16 residues. V was pared by 3 bases and J by 8 bases, with 20 bases between. Germline V gene lookup returns CDR1 LGHDT and CDR2 YNNKEL (reference sequence). The CDR3 loop reads CASSQGLTENGYTIYF. CDR3 DNA: TGTGCCAGCAGCCAGGGACTCACAGAGAATGGGTACACCATATATTTT.

The rearrangement links TRBV11-3 to TRBJ2-5; 9 nucleotides agree with TRBD1. V lost 5 bases and J lost 2; bases outside the gene matches: 12. Germline CDR1 SGHNT, CDR2 YENEEA. The CDR3 length is 17 residues. The CDR3 reads CASSATRQGVNQETQYF. Here the CDR3 DNA reads TGTGCCAGCAGCGCCACAAGACAGGGGGTGAATCAAGAGACCCAGTACTTC.

This clone was counted between two and nine times. The chain is built from TRBV4-3 and TRBJ1-3; D is uncertain. CDR3 length: 15 amino acids. The ends were cut back, 2 bases at V and 0 bases at J, with 8 bases in the middle. The germline V gene encodes CDR1 LGHNA and CDR2 YSLEER. For the CDR3, the DNA is TGCGCCAGCAGCCAACGCTATGACTCTGGAAACACCATATATTTT. Its protein product is CASSQRYDSGNTIYF.

This chain links TRBV2 with TRBJ2-1; no firm D call. V lost 8 bases, J lost 7 bases, and 9 bases lay in between. The CDR3 is made up of 11 amino acids. The germline V gene encodes CDR1 SNHLY and CDR2 FYNNEI. The CDR3 protein is CASSPQNEQFF. CDR3 DNA sequence: TGTGCCAGCTCCCCCCAAAATGAGCAGTTCTTC.

This chain uses TRBV5-4 with TRBJ2-3; D perhaps matches TRBD1 (6 bases). Trimming took 4 bases from V and 2 from J, leaving 20 bases between them. This CDR3 is built from 17 residues. Germline CDR1 and CDR2: SGHNT and YYREEE (reference sequence). The CDR3 DNA reads as TGTGCCAGCAGCGGGGGTCCCGGACAGTACCCCACAGATACGCAGTATTTT. Its translation: CASSGGPGQYPTDTQYF. The entire variable domain, with the rest obtained from reference TRBV5-4 and TRBJ2-3, is as follows: ETGVTQSPTHLIKTRGQQVTLRCSSQSGHNTVSWYQQALGQGPQFIFQYYREEENGRGNFPPRFSGLQFPNYSSELNVNALELDDSALYLCASSGGPGQYPTDTQYFGPGTRLTVL.

The rearrangement uses TRBV19 and TRBJ1-5; the D gene is possibly TRBD1 (5 bases). The CDR3 length is 13 residues. Trimming shortened V by 6 bases and J by 4 bases, and 10 bases separated the two germline ends. CDR1 and CDR2 from the germline V gene are LNHDA and SQIVND (reference sequence). The CDR3 spells CASSHRSNQPQHF. The CDR3 nucleotides are TGTGCCAGTAGCCACAGGTCAAATCAGCCCCAGCATTTT.

The J gene is TRBJ2-7, the V gene TRBV6-5; 9 bases are a match to TRBD2. This CDR3 is built from 15 residues. Germline CDR1 MNHEY, CDR2 SVGAGI. J gave up 3 bases and V 0 bases, and 3 bases lay outside the gene matches. The CDR3 coding sequence is TGTGCCAGCAGTTACTCCCTAGCGGGATTCTACGAGCAGTACTTC. Translated, it gives CASSYSLAGFYEQYF.

The V call is TRBV5-6, the J call TRBJ1-3; D call uncertain. Germline V lookup: CDR1 SGHDT, CDR2 YYEEEE. V lost 0 bases, J lost 4 bases, and 11 bases lay in between. There are 15 residues in the CDR3. Here the CDR3 reads CASSLVGSYGNTIYF. CDR3 in DNA: TGTGCCAGCAGCTTGGTGGGGAGTTACGGAAACACCATATATTTT.

The chain combines TRBV5-1 with TRBJ2-7, with 8 nucleotides matching TRBD2. Germline loops: CDR1 SGHRS, CDR2 YFSETQ. This CDR3 comprises 14 residues. The junction had 3 bases not matched to a gene; V was cut back by 2 bases and J by 2 bases. Here the CDR3 reads CASSFGTRTYEQYF. The CDR3 nucleotides are TGCGCCAGCAGCTTCGGGACTAGGACCTACGAGCAGTACTTC.

This clone was picked up one time. This chain joins TRBV9 and TRBJ1-2; TRBD1 agrees at 7 bases. The CDR3 consists of 14 residues. Trimming cost V 2 bases and J 5 bases; bases outside gene matches: 6. CDR1 is SGDLS, CDR2 YYNGEE, per germline. The CDR3 sequence: CASSVGTALYGYTF. In DNA, the CDR3 is TGTGCCAGCAGCGTTGGGACAGCTCTTTATGGCTACACCTTC.

The rearrangement links TRBV5-4 to TRBJ2-7; 8 bases match TRBD2. The germline gives CDR1 SGHNT, CDR2 YYREEE (reference sequence). Unmatched junction bases numbered 17, after V lost 4 bases and J lost 5 bases. CDR3 size: 17 residues. The CDR3 here is CASSLQRGAGGVHEQYF. The CDR3 bases are TGTGCCAGCAGCCTACAAAGGGGGGCGGGAGGAGTGCACGAGCAGTACTTC.

The chain is built from TRBV6-4 and TRBJ1-2, with 8 bases that match TRBD1. CDR3 length: 15 residues. V lost 4 bases to trimming and J lost 7 bases; unmatched junction nucleotides: 11. CDR1 is MRHNA, CDR2 SNTAGT, per germline. The CDR3 protein is CASSAQQGGTSGYTF. The CDR3 DNA follows: TGTGCCAGCAGTGCCCAACAGGGGGGTACTTCTGGCTACACCTTC.

This chain joins TRBV14 and TRBJ1-5, with D hard to call. Germline V gene data show CDR1 as SGHDN and CDR2 as FVKESK. Between the trimmed V and J ends, which lost 9 bases and 0 bases, there was a span of 6 bases. This CDR3 contains 12 residues. The CDR3 nucleotides are TGTGCCAGACGGAGTAGCAATCAGCCCCAGCATTTT. Amino acid sequence: CARRSSNQPQHF.

The chain has TRBV19 and TRBJ2-7; 7 nucleotides agree with TRBD2. Germline loops: CDR1 LNHDA, CDR2 SQIVND (reference sequence). Germline trimming cut 10 bases from V and 7 bases from J; bases unmatched to any gene: 19. CDR3 size: 15 residues. The CDR3 sequence is CAKGRDDGYLGEQYF. CDR3 sequence (DNA): TGTGCCAAGGGGAGGGATGACGGATATCTAGGGGAGCAGTACTTC.

The chain joins TRBV7-2 to TRBJ2-2, with D possibly being TRBD1 (6 bases). The germline V gene encodes CDR1 SGHTA and CDR2 FQGNSA. Trimming shortened V by 4 bases and J by 4 bases, and 16 bases separated the two germline ends. The CDR3 runs to 16 residues. The CDR3 loop reads CASSSVPGHITGELFF. CDR3 DNA sequence: TGTGCCAGCAGCTCCGTACCGGGACATATCACCGGGGAGCTGTTTTTT.

This clone has just one count. The chain uses TRBV5-4 and TRBJ2-5; 9 bases line up with TRBD1. Germline V gives CDR1 SGHNT, CDR2 YYREEE (reference sequence). The CDR3 is 15 residues long. Losses at the gene ends were 3 bases for V and 4 bases for J; bases not matched to a gene: 7. CDR3 loop: CASSSGQGRGETQYF. The CDR3 nucleotides read TGTGCCAGCAGCTCGGGACAGGGCAGAGGAGAGACCCAGTACTTC.

The chain combines TRBV10-3 with TRBJ2-1, with no clear D. The CDR3 sequence is 14 residues long. From germline, CDR1 is ENHRY and CDR2 SYGVKD. The germline V and J ends were trimmed by 5 bases and 8 bases, with 16 bases remaining between them. CDR3 bases: TGTGCCATCAGTACTGCCTCACCCCCCGATGAGCAGTTCTTC. It translates to CAISTASPPDEQFF.

The chain employs TRBV24-1 and TRBJ2-1; 8 bases are shared with TRBD1. V trimming: 6 bases; J trimming: 1 base; junction bases outside the gene matches: 7. Germline CDR1 KGHDR, CDR2 SFDVKD. CDR3 length: 16 residues. CDR3 loop: CATSPDREFSYNEQFF. DNA for the CDR3: TGTGCCACCAGTCCGGACAGGGAATTTTCCTACAATGAGCAGTTCTTC.

The genes are TRBV9 and TRBJ1-2; 10 bases align to TRBD1. This CDR3 comprises 15 residues. From germline, CDR1 is SGDLS and CDR2 YYNGEE. The V segment lost 3 bases and the J segment 5 bases; nucleotides outside the gene matches: 7. This chain's CDR3 is CASSGVDRGLYGYTF. The CDR3 nucleotides read TGTGCCAGCAGCGGAGTCGACAGGGGGCTATATGGCTACACCTTC.

Remarks on this clone: This sample includes further DNA sequences coding for the same CDR3. V is TRBV14 and J is TRBJ1-2; no clear D. V was clipped by 1 base and J by 2 bases, with 5 bases between them. This CDR3 is 13 amino acids long. The V gene's germline CDR1 is SGHDN and CDR2 FVKESK. Here the CDR3 reads CASSQGRNYGYTF. As DNA, the CDR3 is TGTGCCAGCAGCCAAGGGCGGAACTATGGCTACACCTTC.